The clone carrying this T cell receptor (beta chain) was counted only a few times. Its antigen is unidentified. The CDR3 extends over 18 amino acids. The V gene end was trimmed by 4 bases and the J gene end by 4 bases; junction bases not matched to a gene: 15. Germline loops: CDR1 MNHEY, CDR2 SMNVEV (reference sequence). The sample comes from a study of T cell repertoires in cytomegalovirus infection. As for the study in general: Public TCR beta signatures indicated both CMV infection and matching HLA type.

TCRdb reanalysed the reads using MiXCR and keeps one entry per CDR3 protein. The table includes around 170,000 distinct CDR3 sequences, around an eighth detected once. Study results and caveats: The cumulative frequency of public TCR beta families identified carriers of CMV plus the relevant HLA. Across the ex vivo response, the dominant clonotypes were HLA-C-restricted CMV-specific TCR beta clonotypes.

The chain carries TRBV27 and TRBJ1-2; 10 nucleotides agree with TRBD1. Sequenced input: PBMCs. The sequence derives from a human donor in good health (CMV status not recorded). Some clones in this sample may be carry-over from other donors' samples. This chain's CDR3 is CASSSSTAGTGVGYGYTF. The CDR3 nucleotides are TGTGCCAGCAGTTCCTCCACGGCCGGGACAGGGGTGGGCTATGGCTACACCTTC.